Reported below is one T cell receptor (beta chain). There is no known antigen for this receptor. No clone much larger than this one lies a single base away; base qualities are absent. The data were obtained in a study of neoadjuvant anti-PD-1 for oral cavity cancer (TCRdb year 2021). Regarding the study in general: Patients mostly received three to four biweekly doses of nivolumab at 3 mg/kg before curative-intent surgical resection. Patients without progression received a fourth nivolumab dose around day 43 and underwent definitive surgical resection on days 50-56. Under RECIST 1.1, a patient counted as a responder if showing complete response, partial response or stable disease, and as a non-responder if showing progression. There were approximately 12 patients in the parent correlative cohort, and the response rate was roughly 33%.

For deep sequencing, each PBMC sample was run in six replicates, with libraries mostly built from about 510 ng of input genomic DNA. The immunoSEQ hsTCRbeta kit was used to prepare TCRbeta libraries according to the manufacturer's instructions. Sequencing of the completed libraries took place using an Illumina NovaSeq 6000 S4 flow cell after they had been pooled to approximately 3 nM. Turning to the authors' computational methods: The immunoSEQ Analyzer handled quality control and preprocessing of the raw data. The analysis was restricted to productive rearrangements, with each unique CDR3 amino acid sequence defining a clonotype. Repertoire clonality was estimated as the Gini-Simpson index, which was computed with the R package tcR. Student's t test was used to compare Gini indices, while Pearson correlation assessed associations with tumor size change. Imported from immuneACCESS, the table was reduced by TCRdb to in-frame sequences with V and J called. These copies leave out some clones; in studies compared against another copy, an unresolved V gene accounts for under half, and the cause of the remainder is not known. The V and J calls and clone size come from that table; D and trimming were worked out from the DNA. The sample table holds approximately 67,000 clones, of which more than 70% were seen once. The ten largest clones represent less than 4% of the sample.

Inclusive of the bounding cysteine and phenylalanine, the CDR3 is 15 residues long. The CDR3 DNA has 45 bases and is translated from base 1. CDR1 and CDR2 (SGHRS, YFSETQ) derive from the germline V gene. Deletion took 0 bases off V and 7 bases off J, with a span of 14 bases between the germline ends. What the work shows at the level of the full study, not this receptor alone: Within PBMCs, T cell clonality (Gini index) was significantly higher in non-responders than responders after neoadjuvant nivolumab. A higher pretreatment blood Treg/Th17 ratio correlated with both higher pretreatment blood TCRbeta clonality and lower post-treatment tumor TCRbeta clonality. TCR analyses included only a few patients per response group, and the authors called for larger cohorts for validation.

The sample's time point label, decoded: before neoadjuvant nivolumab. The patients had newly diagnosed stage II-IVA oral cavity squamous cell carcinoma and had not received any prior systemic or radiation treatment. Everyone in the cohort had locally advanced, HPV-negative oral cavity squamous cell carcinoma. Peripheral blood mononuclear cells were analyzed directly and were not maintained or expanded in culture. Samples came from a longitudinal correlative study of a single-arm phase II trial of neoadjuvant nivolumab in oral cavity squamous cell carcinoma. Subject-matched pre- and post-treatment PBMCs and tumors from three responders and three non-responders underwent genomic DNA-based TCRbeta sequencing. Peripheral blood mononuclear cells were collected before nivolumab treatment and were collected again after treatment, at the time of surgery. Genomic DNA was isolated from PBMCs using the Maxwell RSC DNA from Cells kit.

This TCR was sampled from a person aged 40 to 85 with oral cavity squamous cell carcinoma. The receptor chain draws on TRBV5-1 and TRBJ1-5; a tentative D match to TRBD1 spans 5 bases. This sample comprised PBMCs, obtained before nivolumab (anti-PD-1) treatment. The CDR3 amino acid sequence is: CASSLDIWTRQPQHF. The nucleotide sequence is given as TGCGCCAGCAGCTTGGATATTTGGACACGACAGCCCCAGCATTTT.